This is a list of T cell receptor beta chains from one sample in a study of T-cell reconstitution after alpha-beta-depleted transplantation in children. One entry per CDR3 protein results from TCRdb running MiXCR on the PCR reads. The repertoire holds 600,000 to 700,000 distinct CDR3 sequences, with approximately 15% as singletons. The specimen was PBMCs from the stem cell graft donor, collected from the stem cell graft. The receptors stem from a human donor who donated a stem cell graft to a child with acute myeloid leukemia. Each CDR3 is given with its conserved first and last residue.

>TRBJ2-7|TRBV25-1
CASSLLGFGGYEQYF
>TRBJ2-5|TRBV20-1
CSARATSGLIQETQYF
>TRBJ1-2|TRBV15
CATSRDGGVTYGYTF
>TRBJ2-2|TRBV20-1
CSARDSGGGASGELFF
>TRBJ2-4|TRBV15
CATSRPFSGTSGGENIQYF
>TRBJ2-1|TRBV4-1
CASSLRGQATTYNEQFF
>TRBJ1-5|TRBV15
CATSPINQPQHF
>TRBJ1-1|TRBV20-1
CSASVGTEAFF
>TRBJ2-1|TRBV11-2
CASSLARDSYYNEQFF
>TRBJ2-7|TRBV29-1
CSVPNPTSYEQYF
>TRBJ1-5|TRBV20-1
CSARGGGGNQPQHF
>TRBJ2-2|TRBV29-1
CSVRSAGIGGGATGELFF
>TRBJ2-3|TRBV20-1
CSARDQETGFLDTQYF
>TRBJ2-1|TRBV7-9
CASSPPANNEQFF